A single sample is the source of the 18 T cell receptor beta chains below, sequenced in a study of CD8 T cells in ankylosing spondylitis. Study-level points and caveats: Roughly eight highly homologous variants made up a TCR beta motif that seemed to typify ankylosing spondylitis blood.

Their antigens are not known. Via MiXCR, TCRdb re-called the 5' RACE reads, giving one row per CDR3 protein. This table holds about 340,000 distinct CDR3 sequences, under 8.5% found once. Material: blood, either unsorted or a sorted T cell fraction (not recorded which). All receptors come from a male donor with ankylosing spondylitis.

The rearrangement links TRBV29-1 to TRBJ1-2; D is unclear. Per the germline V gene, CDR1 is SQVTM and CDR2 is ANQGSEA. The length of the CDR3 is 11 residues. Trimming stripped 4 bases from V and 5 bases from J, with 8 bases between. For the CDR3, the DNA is TGCAGCGTTGCGAGGCTATATGGCTACACCTTC. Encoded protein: CSVARLYGYTF.

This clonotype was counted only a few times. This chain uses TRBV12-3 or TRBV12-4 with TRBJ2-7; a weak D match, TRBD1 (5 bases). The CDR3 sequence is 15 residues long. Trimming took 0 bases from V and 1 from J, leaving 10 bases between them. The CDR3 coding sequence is TGTGCCAGCAGTTTAGCAGGGGTGCCGTCCTACGAGCAGTACTTC. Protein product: CASSLAGVPSYEQYF.

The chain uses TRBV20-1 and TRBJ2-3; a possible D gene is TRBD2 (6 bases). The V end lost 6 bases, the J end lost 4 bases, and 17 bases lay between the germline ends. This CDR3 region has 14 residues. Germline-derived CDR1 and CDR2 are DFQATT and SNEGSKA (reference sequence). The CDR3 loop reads CSARPGSGADTQYF. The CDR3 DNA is TGCAGTGCGCGGCCCGGGAGTGGGGCAGATACGCAGTATTTT.

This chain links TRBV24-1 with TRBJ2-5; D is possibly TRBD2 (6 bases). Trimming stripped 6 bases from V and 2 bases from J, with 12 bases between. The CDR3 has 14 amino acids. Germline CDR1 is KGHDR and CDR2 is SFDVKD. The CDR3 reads CATSSGGIQETQYF. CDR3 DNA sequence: TGTGCCACCAGTTCCGGCGGGATACAAGAGACCCAGTACTTC.

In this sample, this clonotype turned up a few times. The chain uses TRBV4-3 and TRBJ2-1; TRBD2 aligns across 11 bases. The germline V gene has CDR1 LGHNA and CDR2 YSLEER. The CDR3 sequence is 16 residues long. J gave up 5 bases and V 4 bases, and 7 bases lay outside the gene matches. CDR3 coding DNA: TGCGCCAGCAGCCTAGGGACTAGCGGAGTCAACAATGAGCAGTTCTTC. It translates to CASSLGTSGVNNEQFF.

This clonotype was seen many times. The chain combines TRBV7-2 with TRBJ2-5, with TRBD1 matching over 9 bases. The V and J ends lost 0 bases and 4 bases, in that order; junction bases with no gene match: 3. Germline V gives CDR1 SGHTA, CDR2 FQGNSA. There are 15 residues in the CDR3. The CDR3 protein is CASSLAGTGRETQYF. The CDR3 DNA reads TGTGCCAGCAGCTTAGCTGGGACAGGGAGAGAGACCCAGTACTTC.

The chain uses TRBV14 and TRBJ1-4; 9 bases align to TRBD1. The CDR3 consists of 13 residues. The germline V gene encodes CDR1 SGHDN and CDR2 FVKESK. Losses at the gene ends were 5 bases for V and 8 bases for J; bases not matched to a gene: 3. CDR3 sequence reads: CASSGQGQEKLFF. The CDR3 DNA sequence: TGTGCCAGCAGCGGACAGGGGCAAGAAAAACTGTTTTTT.

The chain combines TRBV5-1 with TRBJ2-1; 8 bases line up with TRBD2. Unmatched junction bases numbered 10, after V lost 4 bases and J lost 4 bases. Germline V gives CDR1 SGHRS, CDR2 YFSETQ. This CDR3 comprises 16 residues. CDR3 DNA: TGCGCCAGCAGCGGAGAGCCGGGAGGGCCGTACAATGAGCAGTTCTTC. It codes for CASSGEPGGPYNEQFF. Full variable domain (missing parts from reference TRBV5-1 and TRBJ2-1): KAGVTQTPRYLIKTRGQQVTLSCSPISGHRSVSWYQQTPGQGLQFLFEYFSETQRNKGNFPGRFSGRQFSNSRSEMNVSTLELGDSALYLCASSGEPGGPYNEQFFGPGTRLTVL.

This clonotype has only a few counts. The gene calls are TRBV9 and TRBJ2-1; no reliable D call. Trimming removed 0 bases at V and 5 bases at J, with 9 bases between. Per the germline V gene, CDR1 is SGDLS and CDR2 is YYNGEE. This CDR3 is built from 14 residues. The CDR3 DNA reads TGTGCCAGCAGCGTAGTAACCCGGGACAATGAGCAGTTCTTC. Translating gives CASSVVTRDNEQFF. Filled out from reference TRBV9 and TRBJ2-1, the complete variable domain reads DSGVTQTPKHLITATGQRVTLRCSPRSGDLSVYWYQQSLDQGLQFLIQYYNGEERAKGNILERFSAQQFPDLHSELNLSSLELGDSALYFCASSVVTRDNEQFFGPGTRLTVL.

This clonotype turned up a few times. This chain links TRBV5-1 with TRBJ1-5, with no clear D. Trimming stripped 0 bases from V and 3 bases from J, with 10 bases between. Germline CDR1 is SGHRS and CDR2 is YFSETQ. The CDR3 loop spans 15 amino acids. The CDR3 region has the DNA TGCGCCAGCAGCTTGGGGGGTAACGACAATCAGCCCCAGCATTTT. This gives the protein CASSLGGNDNQPQHF.

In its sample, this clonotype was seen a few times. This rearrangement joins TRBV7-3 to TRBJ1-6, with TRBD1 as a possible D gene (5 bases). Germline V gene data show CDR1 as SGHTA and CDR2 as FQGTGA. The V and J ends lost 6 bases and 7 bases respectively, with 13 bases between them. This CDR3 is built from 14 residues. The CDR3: CASSSGLTNSPLHF. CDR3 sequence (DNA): TGTGCCAGCAGTTCGGGACTCACAAATTCACCCCTCCACTTT.

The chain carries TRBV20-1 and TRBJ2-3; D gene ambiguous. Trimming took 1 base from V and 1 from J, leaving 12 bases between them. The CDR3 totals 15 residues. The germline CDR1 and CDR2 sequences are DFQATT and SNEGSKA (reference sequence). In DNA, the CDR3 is TGCAGTGCTAGAGCCTACGAGGCCCGCACAGATACGCAGTATTTT. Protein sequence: CSARAYEARTDTQYF.

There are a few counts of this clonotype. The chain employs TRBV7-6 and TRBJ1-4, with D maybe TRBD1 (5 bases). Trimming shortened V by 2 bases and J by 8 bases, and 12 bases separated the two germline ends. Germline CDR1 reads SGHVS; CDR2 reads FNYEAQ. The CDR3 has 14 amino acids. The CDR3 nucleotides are TGTGCCAGCAGCTTACTGGCAGGGATGGAAAAACTGTTTTTT. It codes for CASSLLAGMEKLFF.

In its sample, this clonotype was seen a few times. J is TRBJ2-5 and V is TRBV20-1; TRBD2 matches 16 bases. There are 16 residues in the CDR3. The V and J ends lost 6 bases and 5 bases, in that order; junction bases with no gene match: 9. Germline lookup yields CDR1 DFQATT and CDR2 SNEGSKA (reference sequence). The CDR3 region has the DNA TGCAGTGCCCCGCCGGGACTAGCGGGAGGGTCGGAGACCCAGTACTTC. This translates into CSAPPGLAGGSETQYF.

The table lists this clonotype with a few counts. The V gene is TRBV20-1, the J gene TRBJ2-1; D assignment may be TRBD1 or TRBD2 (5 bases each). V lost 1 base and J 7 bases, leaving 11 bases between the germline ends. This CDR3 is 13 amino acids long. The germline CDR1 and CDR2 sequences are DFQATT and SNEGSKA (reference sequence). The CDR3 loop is CSARGDPKNEQFF. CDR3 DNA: TGCAGTGCTAGAGGGGACCCGAAGAATGAGCAGTTCTTC.

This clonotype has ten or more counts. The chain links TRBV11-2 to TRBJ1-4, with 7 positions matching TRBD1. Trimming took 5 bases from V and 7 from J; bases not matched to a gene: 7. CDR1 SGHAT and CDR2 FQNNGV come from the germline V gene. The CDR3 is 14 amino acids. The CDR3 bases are TGTGCCAGCAGCCGACCGGGACAGCTTGAAAAACTGTTTTTT. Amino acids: CASSRPGQLEKLFF. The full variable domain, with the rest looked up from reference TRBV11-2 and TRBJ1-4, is EAGVAQSPRYKIIEKRQSVAFWCNPISGHATLYWYQQILGQGPKLLIQFQNNGVVDDSQLPKDRFSAERLKGVDSTLKIQPAKLEDSAVYLCASSRPGQLEKLFFGSGTQLSVL.

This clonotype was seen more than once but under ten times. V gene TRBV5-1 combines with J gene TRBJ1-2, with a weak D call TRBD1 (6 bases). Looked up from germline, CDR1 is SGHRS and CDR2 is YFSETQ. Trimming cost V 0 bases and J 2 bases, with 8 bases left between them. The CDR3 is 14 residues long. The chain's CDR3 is CASSLDQGNYGYTF. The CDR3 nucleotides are TGCGCCAGCAGCTTGGATCAGGGGAACTATGGCTACACCTTC.

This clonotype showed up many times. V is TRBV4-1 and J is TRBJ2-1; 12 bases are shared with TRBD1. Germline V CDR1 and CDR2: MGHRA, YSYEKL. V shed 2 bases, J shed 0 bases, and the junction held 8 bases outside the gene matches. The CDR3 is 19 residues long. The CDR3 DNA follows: TGCGCCAGCAGCCAACTCCCGGGACAGGGGGCTGGCTCCTACAATGAGCAGTTCTTC. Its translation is CASSQLPGQGAGSYNEQFF.